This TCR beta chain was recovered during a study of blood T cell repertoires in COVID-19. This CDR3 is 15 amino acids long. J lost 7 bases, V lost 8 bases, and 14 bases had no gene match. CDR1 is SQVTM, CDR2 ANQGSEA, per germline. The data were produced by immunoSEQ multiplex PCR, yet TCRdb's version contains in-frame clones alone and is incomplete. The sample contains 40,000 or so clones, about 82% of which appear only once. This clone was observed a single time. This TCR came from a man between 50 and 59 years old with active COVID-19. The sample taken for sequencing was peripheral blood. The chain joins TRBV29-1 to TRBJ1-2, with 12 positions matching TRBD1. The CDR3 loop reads CSMITGGTGGGGYTF. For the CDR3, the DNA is TGCAGCATGATAACTGGCGGGACAGGGGGCGGTGGCTACACCTTC.